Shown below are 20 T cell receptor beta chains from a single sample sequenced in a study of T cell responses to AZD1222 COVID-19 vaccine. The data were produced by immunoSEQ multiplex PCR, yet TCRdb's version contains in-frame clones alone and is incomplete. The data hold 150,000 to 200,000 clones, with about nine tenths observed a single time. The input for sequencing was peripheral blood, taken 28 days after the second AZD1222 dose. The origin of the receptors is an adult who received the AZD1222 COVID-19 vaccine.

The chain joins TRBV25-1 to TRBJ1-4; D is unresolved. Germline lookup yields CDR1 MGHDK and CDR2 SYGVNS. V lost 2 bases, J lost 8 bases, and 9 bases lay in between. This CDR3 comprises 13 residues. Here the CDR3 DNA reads TGTGCCAGCAGTGAAGACCCGACGGAAAAACTGTTTTTT. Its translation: CASSEDPTEKLFF.

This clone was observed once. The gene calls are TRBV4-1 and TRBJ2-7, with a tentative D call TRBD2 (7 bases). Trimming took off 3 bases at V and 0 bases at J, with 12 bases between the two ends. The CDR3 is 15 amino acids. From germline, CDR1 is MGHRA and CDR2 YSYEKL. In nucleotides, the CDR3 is TGCGCCAGCAGCCAGGGGAGGGGGGCCTCCTACGAGCAGTACTTC. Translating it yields CASSQGRGASYEQYF.

DNA for the CDR3: TGTGCCAGCAGCCAAGATCTCCAGGGAACTGGAAACACCATATATTTT. Amino acids: CASSQDLQGTGNTIYF. The chain employs TRBV4-2 and TRBJ1-3, with a weak D call TRBD1 (5 bases). Germline V gives CDR1 LGHNA, CDR2 YNFKEQ. This CDR3 has 16 amino acids. V was cut by 0 bases and J by 2 bases, with 11 bases left in between.

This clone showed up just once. CDR3 nucleotide sequence: TGTGCCAGCAAGCGGGAGGGCTCCTACAATGAGCAGTTCTTC. Amino acid sequence: CASKREGSYNEQFF. J is TRBJ2-1 and V is TRBV5-4, with 10 bases fitting TRBD2. CDR3 length: 14 amino acids. Germline CDR1 is SGHNT and CDR2 is YYREEE (reference sequence). Trimming took 6 bases from V and 0 from J; bases not matched to a gene: 0.

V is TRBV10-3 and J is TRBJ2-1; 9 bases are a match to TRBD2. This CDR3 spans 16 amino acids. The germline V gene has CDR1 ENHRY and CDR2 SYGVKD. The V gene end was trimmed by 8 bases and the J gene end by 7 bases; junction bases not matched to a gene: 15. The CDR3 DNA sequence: TGTGCCATCGGCGACGCGGGAGGGCCATTGGGGAATGAGCAGTTCTTC. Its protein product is CAIGDAGGPLGNEQFF.

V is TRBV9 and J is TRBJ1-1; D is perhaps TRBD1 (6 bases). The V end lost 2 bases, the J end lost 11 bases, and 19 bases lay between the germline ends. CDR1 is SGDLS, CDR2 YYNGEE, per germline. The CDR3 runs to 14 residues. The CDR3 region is CASSVLQGEHRAFF. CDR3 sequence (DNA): TGTGCCAGCAGCGTGCTACAGGGAGAACATCGGGCTTTCTTT.

Here the CDR3 reads CASSLSLIRGDTEAFF. The CDR3 DNA sequence: TGTGCCAGCTCACTTTCCCTTATTAGGGGCGACACTGAAGCTTTCTTT. The chain carries TRBV18 and TRBJ1-1, with TRBD1 as a possible D gene (5 bases). CDR1 and CDR2 (germline): KGHSH, LQKENI. V lost 4 bases and J 3 bases, leaving 18 bases between the germline ends. This CDR3 has 16 amino acids.

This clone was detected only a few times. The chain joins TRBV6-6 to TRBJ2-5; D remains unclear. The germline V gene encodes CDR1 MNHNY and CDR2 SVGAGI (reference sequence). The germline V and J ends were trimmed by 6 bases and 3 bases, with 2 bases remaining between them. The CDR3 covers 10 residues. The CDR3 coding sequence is TGTGCCAGCAGAAAAGAGACCCAGTACTTC. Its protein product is CASRKETQYF.

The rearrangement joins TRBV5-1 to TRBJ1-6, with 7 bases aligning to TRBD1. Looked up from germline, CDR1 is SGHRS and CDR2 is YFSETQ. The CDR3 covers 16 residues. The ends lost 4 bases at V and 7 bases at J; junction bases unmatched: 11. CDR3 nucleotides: TGCGCCAGCAGCCTAGGGGACAGCAATGTCAATTCACCCCTCCACTTT. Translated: CASSLGDSNVNSPLHF. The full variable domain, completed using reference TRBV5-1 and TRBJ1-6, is KAGVTQTPRYLIKTRGQQVTLSCSPISGHRSVSWYQQTPGQGLQFLFEYFSETQRNKGNFPGRFSGRQFSNSRSEMNVSTLELGDSALYLCASSLGDSNVNSPLHFGNGTRLTVT.

DNA of the CDR3: TGTGCCCGGAACGAGGATAGACCGGGCACCGGGGAGCTGTTTTTT. Its protein product is CARNEDRPGTGELFF. The V and J genes are TRBV30 and TRBJ2-2, with D unresolved. Trimming cost V 8 bases and J 4 bases, with 20 bases left between them. Germline-derived CDR1 and CDR2 are GTSNPN and SVGIG (reference sequence). The CDR3 covers 15 residues.

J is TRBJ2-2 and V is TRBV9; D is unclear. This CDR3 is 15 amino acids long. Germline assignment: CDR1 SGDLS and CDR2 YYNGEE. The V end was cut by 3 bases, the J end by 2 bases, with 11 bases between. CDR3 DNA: TGTGCCAGCAGCGCCTTTCAAGTAAACACCGGGGAGCTGTTTTTT. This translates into CASSAFQVNTGELFF.

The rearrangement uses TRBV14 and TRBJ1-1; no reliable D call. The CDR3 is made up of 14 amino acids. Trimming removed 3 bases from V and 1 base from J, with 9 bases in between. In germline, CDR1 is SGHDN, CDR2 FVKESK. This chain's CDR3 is CASSHNRGNTEAFF. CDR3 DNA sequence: TGTGCCAGCAGCCACAACCGGGGGAACACTGAAGCTTTCTTT.

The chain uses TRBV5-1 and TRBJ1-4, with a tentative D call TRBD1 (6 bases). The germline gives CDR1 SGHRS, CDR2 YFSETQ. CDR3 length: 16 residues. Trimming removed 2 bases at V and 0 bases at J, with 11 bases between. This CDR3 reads CASSFVRGSTNEKLFF. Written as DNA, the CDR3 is TGCGCCAGCAGCTTTGTCAGGGGTTCAACTAATGAAAAACTGTTTTTT.

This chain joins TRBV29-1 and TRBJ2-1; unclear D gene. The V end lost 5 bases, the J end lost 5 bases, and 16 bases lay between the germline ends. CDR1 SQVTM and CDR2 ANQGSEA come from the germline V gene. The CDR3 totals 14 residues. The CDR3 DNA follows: TGCAGCGTTCAAGTCCCACCCGGAAACAATGAGCAGTTCTTC. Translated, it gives CSVQVPPGNNEQFF.

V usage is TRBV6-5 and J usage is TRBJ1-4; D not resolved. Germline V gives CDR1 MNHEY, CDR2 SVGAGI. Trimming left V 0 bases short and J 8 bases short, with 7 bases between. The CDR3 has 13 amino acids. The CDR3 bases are TGTGCCAGCAGTTACTCGAATGCGGAAAAACTGTTTTTT. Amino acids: CASSYSNAEKLFF.

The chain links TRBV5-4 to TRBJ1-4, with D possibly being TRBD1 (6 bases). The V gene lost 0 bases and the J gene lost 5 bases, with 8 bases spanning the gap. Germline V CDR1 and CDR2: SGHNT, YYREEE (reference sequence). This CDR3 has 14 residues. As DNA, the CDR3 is TGTGCCAGCAGCTTGGAGGGGGGGAATGAAAAACTGTTTTTT. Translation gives CASSLEGGNEKLFF.

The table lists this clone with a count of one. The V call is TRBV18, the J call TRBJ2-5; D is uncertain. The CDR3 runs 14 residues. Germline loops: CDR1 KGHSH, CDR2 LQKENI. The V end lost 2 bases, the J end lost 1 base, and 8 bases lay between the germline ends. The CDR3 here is CASSPGSAQETQYF. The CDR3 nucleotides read TGTGCCAGCTCACCAGGCTCCGCCCAAGAGACCCAGTACTTC.

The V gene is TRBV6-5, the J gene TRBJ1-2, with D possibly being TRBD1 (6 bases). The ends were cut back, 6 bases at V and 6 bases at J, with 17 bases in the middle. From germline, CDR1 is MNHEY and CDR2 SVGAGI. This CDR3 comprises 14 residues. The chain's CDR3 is CASSRRGRMDGYTF. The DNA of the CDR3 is TGTGCCAGCAGCCGAAGGGGGAGAATGGATGGCTACACCTTC.

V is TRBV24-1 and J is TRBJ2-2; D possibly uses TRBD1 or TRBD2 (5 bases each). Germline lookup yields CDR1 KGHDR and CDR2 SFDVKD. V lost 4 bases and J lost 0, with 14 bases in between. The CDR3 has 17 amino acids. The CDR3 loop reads CATSDPGPTTNTGELFF. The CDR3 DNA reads TGTGCCACCAGTGACCCGGGACCGACCACGAACACCGGGGAGCTGTTTTTT.

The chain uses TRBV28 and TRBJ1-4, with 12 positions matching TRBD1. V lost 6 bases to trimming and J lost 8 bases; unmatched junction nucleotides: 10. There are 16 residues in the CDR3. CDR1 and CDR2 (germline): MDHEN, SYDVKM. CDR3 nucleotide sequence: TGTGCCAGCAGCCCTCAATCCGGGACAGGGGGCGAAAAACTGTTTTTT. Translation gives CASSPQSGTGGEKLFF.